This TCR beta chain emerged from a study of T cell responses to AZD1222 COVID-19 vaccine. General study points: Most donors were white British and more were female, and clonal diversity was possibly underestimated.

This clone is a singleton in its sample. What it binds is not known. V lost 2 bases to trimming and J lost 2 bases; unmatched junction nucleotides: 11. The germline V gene has CDR1 SGHRS and CDR2 YFSETQ. This CDR3 comprises 18 residues. Profiled with immunoSEQ multiplex PCR; TCRdb holds only in-frame clones, not every one. The sample yields approximately 180,000 clones, around 90% seen once. The chain joins TRBV5-1 to TRBJ2-5, with TRBD2 identical over 11 bases. The sample consisted of peripheral blood, taken on day 0 of AZD1222 vaccination. The origin of this receptor is an adult in good health. The DNA of the CDR3 is TGCGCCAGCAGCTTTGGGACAGTAGCGGGAGGGTTTCAAGAGACCCAGTACTTC. This sequence encodes CASSFGTVAGGFQETQYF.